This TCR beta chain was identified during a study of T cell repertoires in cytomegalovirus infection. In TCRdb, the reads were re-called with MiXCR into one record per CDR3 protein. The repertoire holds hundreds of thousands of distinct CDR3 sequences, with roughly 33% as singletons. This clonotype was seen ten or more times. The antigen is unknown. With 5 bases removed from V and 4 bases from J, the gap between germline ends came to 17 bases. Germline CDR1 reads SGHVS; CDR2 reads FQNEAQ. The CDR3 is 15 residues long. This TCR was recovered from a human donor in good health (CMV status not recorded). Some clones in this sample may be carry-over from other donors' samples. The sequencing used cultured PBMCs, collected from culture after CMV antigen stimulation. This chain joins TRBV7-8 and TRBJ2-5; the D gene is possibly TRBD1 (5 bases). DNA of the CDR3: TGTGCCAGCAGCCGTTACCAGGGTGGGGCAGAGACCCAGTACTTC. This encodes CASSRYQGGAETQYF.